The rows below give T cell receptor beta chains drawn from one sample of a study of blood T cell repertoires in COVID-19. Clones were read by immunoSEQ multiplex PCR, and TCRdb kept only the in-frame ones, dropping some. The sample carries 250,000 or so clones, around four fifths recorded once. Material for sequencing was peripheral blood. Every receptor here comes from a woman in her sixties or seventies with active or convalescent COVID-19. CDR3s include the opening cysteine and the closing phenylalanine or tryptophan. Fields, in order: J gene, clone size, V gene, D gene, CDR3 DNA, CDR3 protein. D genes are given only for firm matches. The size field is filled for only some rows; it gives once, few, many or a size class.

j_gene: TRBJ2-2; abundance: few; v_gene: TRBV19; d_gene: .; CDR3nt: TGTGCCAGTAGTTCACAGGGAATCGGGGAGCTGTTTTTT; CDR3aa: CASSSQGIGELFF
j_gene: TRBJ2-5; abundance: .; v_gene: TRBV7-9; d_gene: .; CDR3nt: TGTGCCAGCAGCCCTCTCCGGGAGACCCAGTACTTC; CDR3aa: CASSPLRETQYF
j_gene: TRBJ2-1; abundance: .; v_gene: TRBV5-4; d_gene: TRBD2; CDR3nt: TGTGCCAGCAGCCCGGGGGCGGGGGGCCCCTACAATGAGCAGTTCTTC; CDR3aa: CASSPGAGGPYNEQFF
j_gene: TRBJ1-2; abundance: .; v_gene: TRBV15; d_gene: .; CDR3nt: TGTGCCACCAGCAGACTACAGGGTTCCGACCCTTATGGCTACACCTTC; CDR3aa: CATSRLQGSDPYGYTF
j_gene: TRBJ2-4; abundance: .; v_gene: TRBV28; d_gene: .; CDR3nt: TGTGCCAGCAGTCCCCAACAGGGACCTTTTACCAAAAACATTCAGTACTTC; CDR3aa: CASSPQQGPFTKNIQYF
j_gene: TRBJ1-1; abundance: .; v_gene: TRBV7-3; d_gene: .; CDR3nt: TGTGCCAGCAGCTTATACGGCACTACTTCTGAAGCTTTCTTT; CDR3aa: CASSLYGTTSEAFF
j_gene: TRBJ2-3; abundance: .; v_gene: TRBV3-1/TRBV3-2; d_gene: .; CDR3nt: TGTGCCAGCAGCCAAGGACTCTCAGATACGCAGTATTTT; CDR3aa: CASSQGLSDTQYF
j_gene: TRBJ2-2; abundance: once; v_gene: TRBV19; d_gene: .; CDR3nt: TGTGCCAGTAGTACAGGGGTTTCCACCGGGGAGCTGTTTTTT; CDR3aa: CASSTGVSTGELFF
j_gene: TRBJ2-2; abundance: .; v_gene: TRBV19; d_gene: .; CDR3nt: TGTGCCAGTAGTAACGTAGCCGGGGAGCTGTTTTTT; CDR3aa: CASSNVAGELFF
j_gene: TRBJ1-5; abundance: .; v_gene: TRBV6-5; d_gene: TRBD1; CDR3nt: TGTGCCAGCAGGAGGGGACAGGACAATCAGCCCCAGCATTTT; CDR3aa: CASRRGQDNQPQHF
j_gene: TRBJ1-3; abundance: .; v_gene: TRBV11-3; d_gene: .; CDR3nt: TGTGCCAGCAGCTTAGAAGCGGGGCGGGGTGGAAACACCATATATTTT; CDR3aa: CASSLEAGRGGNTIYF
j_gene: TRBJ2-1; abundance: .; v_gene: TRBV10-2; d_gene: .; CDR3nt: TGCGCCAGCAGCTATGGACTGGATGAGCAGTTCTTC; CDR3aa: CASSYGLDEQFF
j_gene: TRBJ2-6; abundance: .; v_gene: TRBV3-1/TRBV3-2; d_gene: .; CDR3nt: TGTGCCAGCAGCCTTTCGTGGCGGTCTTACTCTGGGGCCAACGTCCTGACTTTC; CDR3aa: CASSLSWRSYSGANVLTF
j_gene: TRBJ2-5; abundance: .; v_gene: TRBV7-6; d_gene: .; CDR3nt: TGTGCCAGCAGCTTATATCCCCGGGAGACCCAGTACTTC; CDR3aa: CASSLYPRETQYF
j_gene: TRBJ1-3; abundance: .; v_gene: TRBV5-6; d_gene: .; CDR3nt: TGTGCCAGCAGCTTCAAGGGGGACCCTGGAAACACCATATATTTT; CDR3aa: CASSFKGDPGNTIYF
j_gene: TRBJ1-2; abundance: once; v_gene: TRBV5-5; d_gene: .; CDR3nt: TGTGCCAGCAGCTTGAGGCGGGGGGCAAACTATGGCTACACCTTC; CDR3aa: CASSLRRGANYGYTF
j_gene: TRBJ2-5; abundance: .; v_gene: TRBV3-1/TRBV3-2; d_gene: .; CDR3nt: TGTGCCAGCAGTTGGGGGGTGGGGGATCTCCAAGAGACCCAGTACTTC; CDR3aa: CASSWGVGDLQETQYF
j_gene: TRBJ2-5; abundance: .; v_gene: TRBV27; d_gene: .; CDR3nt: TGTGCCAGCAGTGCCCGGGGAGGGGGAGGGGGGACTAAAAAGGAGACCCAGTACTTC; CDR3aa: CASSARGGGGGTKKETQYF
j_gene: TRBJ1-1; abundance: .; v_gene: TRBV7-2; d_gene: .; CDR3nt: TGTGCCAGCAGCTTTTCAGACGGGGGGACTGAAGCTTTCTTT; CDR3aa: CASSFSDGGTEAFF
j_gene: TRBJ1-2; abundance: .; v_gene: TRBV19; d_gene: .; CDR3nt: TGTGCCAGTAGTATTGACAGATTCTTGAACTATGGCTACACCTTC; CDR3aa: CASSIDRFLNYGYTF
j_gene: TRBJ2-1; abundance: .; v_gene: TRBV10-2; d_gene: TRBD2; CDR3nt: TGCGCCAGCAATCCCCCTCTAGCGGGGAAGGGCCATGAGCAGTTCTTC; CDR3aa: CASNPPLAGKGHEQFF
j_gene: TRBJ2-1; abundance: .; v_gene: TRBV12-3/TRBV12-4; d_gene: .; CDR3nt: TGTGCCAGCAGTGTCGGGACTGTGAATGAGCAGTTCTTC; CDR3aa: CASSVGTVNEQFF
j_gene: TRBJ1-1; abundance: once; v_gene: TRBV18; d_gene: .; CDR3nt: TGTGCCAGCTCACCTTTCTGGGGGGAAGTGAACACTGAAGCTTTCTTT; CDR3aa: CASSPFWGEVNTEAFF
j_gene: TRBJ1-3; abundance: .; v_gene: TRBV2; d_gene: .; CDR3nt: TGTGCCAGCAGTGTGGAGGGGAGCTCTGGAAACACCATATATTTT; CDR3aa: CASSVEGSSGNTIYF
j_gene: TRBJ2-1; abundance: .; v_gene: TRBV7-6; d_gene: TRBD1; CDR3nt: TGTGCCAGCAGCCTGGGACAGGGATCGAGCTCCTACAATGAGCAGTTCTTC; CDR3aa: CASSLGQGSSSYNEQFF
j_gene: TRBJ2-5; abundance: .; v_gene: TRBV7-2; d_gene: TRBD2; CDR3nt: TGTGCCAGCAGCTCCCCTGCGGGGGGCAAGGAGACCCAGTACTTC; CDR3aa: CASSSPAGGKETQYF
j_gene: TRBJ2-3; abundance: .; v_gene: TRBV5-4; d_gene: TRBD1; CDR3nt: TGTGCCAGCAGCTTGGGACAGGGGGCGGGAGATACGCAGTATTTT; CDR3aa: CASSLGQGAGDTQYF
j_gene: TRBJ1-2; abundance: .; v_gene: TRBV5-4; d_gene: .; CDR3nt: TGTGCCAGCAGCTTGGACAGGGCAAACTATGGCTACACCTTC; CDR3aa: CASSLDRANYGYTF
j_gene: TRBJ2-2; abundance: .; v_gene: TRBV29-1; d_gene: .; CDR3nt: TGCAGCGTTGTAACGGGATCTGGCACCGGGGAGCTGTTTTTT; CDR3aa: CSVVTGSGTGELFF
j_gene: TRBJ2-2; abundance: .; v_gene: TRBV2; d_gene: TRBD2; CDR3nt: TGTGCCAGCAGTGGACTAGCGGGAGTAGGTACCGGGGAGCTGTTTTTT; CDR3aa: CASSGLAGVGTGELFF
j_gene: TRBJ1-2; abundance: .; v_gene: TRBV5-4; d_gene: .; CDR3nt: TGTGCCAGCAGCTTGGGGGCAGACAGAAGGAACTATGGCTACACCTTC; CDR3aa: CASSLGADRRNYGYTF
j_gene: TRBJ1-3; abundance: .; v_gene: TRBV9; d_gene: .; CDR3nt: TGTGCCAGCAGCCCTCCCGAGGTAGCCAGCTCTGGAAACACCATATATTTT; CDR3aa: CASSPPEVASSGNTIYF
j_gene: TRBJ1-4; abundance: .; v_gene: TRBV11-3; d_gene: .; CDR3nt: TGTGCCAGCAGCGAAGGCAGGGGTAATAAAAAACTGTTTTTT; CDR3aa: CASSEGRGNKKLFF
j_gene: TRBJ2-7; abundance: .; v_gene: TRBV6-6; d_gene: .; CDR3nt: TGTGCCAGCAACCTACAGGGAAGGGAGCAGTACTTC; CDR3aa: CASNLQGREQYF
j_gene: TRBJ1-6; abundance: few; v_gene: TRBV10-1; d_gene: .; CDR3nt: TGCGCCAGCAGTGAGGGGCATAATTCACCCCTCCACTTT; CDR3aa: CASSEGHNSPLHF
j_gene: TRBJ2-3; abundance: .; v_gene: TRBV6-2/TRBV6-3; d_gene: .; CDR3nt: TGTGCCAGCAGCCCCATGGGCACATATACGCAGTATTTT; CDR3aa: CASSPMGTYTQYF
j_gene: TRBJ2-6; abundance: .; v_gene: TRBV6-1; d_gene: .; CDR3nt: TGTGCCAGCAGTGAAGCTGGGGGGGCTCGAGCCAACGTCCTGACTTTC; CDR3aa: CASSEAGGARANVLTF
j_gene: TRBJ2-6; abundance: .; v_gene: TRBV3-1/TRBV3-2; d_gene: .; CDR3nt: TGTGCCAGCAGCCAAGATCTTGCGGCCTCTGGGGCCAACGTCCTGACTTTC; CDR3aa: CASSQDLAASGANVLTF
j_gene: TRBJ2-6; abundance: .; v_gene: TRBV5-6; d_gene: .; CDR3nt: TGTGCCAGCAGCTTGACAGGGTACCCTGGGGCCAACGTCCTGACTTTC; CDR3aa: CASSLTGYPGANVLTF
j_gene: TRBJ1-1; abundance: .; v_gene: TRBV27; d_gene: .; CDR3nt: TGTGCCAGCACGGCCATTGAGCGGCTTGGGTCTGAAGCTTTCTTT; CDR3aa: CASTAIERLGSEAFF
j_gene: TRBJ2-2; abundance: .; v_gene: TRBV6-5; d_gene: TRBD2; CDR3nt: TGTGCCAGCAGTTACTCAGTAGGGACTAGCACAGGGGAGCTGTTTTTT; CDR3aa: CASSYSVGTSTGELFF
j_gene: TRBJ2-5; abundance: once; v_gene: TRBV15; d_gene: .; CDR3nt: TGTGCCACCACCATGGGTACTAGGATGACCCAGTACTTC; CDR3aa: CATTMGTRMTQYF
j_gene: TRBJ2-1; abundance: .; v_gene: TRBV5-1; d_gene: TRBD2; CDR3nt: TGCGCCAGCAGCTTGACTAGCGGGAGTCCAGATGAGCAGTTCTTC; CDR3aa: CASSLTSGSPDEQFF
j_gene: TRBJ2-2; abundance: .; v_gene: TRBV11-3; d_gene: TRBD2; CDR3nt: TGTGCCAGCAGCTCCCGCCGGGGGGCCGGGGAGCTGTTTTTT; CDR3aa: CASSSRRGAGELFF
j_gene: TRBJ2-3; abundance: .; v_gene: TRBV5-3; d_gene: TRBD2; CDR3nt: TGTGCCAGAAGCCCTGGTGGCGGGGGACCCACAGATACGCAGTATTTT; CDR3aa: CARSPGGGGPTDTQYF
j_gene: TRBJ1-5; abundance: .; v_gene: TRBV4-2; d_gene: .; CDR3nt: TGTGCCAGCAGCCAAGATTTGGGGCCGAATCAGCCCCAGCATTTT; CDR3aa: CASSQDLGPNQPQHF
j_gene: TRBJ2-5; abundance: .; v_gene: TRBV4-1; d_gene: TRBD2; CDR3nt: TGCGCCAGCAGCCAAGGGGGCAGGGACTACGAGACCCAGTACTTC; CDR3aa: CASSQGGRDYETQYF
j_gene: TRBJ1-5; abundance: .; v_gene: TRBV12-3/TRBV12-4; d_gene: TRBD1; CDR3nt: TGTGCCAGCAGAGGACAGGGAGGTCAGCCCCAGCATTTT; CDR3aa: CASRGQGGQPQHF